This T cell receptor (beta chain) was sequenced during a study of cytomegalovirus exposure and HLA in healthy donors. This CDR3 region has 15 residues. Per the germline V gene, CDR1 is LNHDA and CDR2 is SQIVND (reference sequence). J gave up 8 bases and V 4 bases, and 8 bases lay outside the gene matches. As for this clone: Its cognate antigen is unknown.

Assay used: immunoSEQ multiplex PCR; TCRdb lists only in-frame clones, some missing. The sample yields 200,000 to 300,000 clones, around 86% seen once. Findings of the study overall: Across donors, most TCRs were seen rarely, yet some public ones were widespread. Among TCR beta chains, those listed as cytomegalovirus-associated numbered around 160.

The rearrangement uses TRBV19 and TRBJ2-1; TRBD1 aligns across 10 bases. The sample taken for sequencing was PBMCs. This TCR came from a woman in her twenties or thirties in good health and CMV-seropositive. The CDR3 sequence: CASSKDRGLGDEQFF. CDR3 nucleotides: TGTGCCAGTAGTAAAGACAGGGGGCTTGGGGATGAGCAGTTCTTC.